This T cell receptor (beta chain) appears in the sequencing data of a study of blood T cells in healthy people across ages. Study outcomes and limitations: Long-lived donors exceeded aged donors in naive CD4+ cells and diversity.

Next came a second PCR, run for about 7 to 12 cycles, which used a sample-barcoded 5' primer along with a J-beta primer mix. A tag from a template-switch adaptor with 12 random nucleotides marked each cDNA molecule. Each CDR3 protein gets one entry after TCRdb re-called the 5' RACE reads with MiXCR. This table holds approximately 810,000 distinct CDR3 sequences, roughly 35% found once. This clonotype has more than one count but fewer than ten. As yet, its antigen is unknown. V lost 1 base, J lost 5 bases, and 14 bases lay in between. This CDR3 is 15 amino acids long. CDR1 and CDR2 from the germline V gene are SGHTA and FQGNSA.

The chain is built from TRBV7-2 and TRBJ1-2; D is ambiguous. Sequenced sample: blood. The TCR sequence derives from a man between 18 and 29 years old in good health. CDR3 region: CASSLVPGEPYGYTF. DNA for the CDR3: TGTGCCAGCAGCTTAGTCCCAGGAGAACCTTATGGCTACACCTTC.